Following are 9 T cell receptor beta chains from one sample sequenced in a study of blood T cell repertoires in COVID-19. Measured with immunoSEQ multiplex PCR; TCRdb has only the in-frame clones, and not every one. The data contain 30,000 to 35,000 clones, roughly three quarters of them singletons. Sample: peripheral blood. The receptors were gathered from a human donor in a cohort sampled during active COVID-19.

The V gene is TRBV9, the J gene TRBJ1-1, with D uncertain. Germline-derived CDR1 and CDR2 are SGDLS and YYNGEE. The CDR3 length is 13 residues. The V end was cut by 4 bases, the J end by 11 bases, with 18 bases between. CDR3 nucleotide sequence: TGTGCCAGCAGCCCAGCCGGCACAGTGAATGCTTTCTTT. As protein: CASSPAGTVNAFF.

The CDR3 DNA is TGTGCCAGCAGTTTTCGGAACACTGAAGCTTTCTTT. It specifies CASSFRNTEAFF. This chain joins TRBV12-3 or TRBV12-4 and TRBJ1-1, with D hard to call. CDR3 size: 12 residues. V was cut by 3 bases and J by 1 base, with 3 bases left in between.

This clone was observed a handful of times. The gene calls are TRBV4-2 and TRBJ2-1, with a weak D call TRBD1 (6 bases). The V gene lost 0 bases and the J gene lost 4 bases, with 16 bases spanning the gap. CDR1 is LGHNA and CDR2 is YNFKEQ in the germline V gene. The CDR3 has 17 amino acids. The CDR3 sequence is CASSQDPRQGFYNEQFF. CDR3 nucleotide sequence: TGTGCCAGCAGCCAAGATCCCAGGCAGGGGTTTTACAATGAGCAGTTCTTC.

This clone was observed a handful of times. The genes are TRBV7-9 and TRBJ1-5; TRBD1 matches at 8 bases. Germline CDR1 and CDR2: SEHNR and FQNEAQ (reference sequence). Losses at the gene ends were 5 bases for V and 6 bases for J; bases not matched to a gene: 6. This CDR3 has 14 residues. CDR3: CASSPDRVRQPQHF. The CDR3 nucleotides read TGTGCCAGCAGCCCGGACAGGGTGCGTCAGCCCCAGCATTTT.

This chain links TRBV15 with TRBJ2-7, with 10 bases matching TRBD1. The CDR3 totals 21 residues. V lost 0 bases to trimming and J lost 0 bases; unmatched junction nucleotides: 17. From germline, CDR1 is LNHNV and CDR2 YYDKDF (reference sequence). CDR3 sequence (DNA): TGTGCCACCAGCAGAGATCGAATACCGGGACAGGGGCGCTCCCTCTCCTACGAGCAGTACTTC. Translated: CATSRDRIPGQGRSLSYEQYF.

CDR3 bases: TGCGCCAGCAGTCTTCAGGGTCCGTATAGCAATCAGCCCCAGCATTTT. It is translated as CASSLQGPYSNQPQHF. The genes are TRBV23-1 and TRBJ1-5, with D tentatively TRBD1 (5 bases). TRBV23-1 is treated as an ORF (open reading frame) with a function not yet certain. The CDR3 sequence is 16 residues long. Trimming took 4 bases from V and 0 from J, leaving 13 bases between them.

V gene TRBV2 combines with J gene TRBJ1-1, with 8 bases identical to TRBD1. In germline, CDR1 is SNHLY, CDR2 FYNNEI. V shed 0 bases, J shed 7 bases, and the junction held 7 bases outside the gene matches. The CDR3 runs 15 residues. The CDR3 loop reads CASSEAGTTGGEAFF. CDR3 nucleotides: TGTGCCAGCAGTGAAGCGGGAACTACAGGGGGTGAAGCTTTCTTT.

The genes are TRBV29-1 and TRBJ2-7; 10 bases match TRBD1. Germline V gene data show CDR1 as SQVTM and CDR2 as ANQGSEA. V gave up 4 bases and J gave up 4 bases; unmatched junction bases: 1. The CDR3 has 12 residues. CDR3 amino acids: CSVGDRGYEQYF. CDR3 bases: TGCAGCGTTGGGGACAGGGGTTACGAGCAGTACTTC.

V usage is TRBV2 and J usage is TRBJ2-1; TRBD1 agrees at 9 bases. Germline V lookup: CDR1 SNHLY, CDR2 FYNNEI. The CDR3 is 15 residues long. Trimming at V came to 3 bases and at J to 6 bases, leaving 6 bases not matched to a gene. DNA for the CDR3: TGTGCCAGCAGTGATGGGACAGGGCCTTCCAATGAGCAGTTCTTC. Residues: CASSDGTGPSNEQFF.